This T cell receptor beta chain was recorded in a study of blood T cell repertoires in COVID-19. Per the study methods: Amplification of reference gene primers provided the estimated nucleated cell counts. The protocol was immunoSEQ multiplex PCR, while the TCRdb copy is restricted to in-frame clones and leaves out a portion. V and J calls and clone size come straight from that table; D and trimming were deduced from the DNA. The data show some 300,000 clones, with roughly 88% seen just once and 6.9% held by the top ten. The CDR3 sequence is 16 residues long. CDR1 and CDR2 (germline): SGHRS, YFSETQ. V lost 4 bases and J lost 13; bases outside the gene matches: 16.

The chain combines TRBV5-1 with TRBJ1-6, with 8 bases lining up with TRBD1. This receptor was obtained from a woman aged 25 to 39 who had recovered from COVID-19. Specimen: peripheral blood. The CDR3 reads CASSGGTGGPLGPLHF. The CDR3 DNA reads TGCGCCAGCAGCGGAGGGACAGGTGGACCCCTTGGGCCCCTCCACTTT.